These 30 T cell receptor beta chains originate from one sample sequenced in a study of regulatory T cells in long-lasting Graves disease. Time point noted: newly diagnosed GD, antithyroid drugs for less than 3 months. PBMC RNA was the source of the TCR library. Relying on iRepertoire HTBI primers and Arm-PCR of CDR3 regions, the team built TCR beta libraries. TCRdb itself ran the multiplex PCR reads through MiXCR, one entry per CDR3 protein. The sample comprises hundreds of thousands of distinct CDR3 sequences, roughly 15% of which are singletons, and approximately 20% rests with the top ten. The data also belong to a second study, concerning T cells in Graves' hyperthyroidism and ophthalmopathy.

Material: peripheral blood mononuclear cells (PBMCs), obtained at new diagnosis, from a patient treated with antithyroid drugs. The receptors were sampled from a woman between 25 and 40 years old with Graves disease.

This clonotype was recorded at least ten times. J is TRBJ1-2 and V is TRBV6-1; TRBD1 is a possible D gene (6 bases). Trimming took 2 bases from V and 4 from J, leaving 14 bases between them. Germline V gives CDR1 MNHNS, CDR2 SASEGT. The CDR3 is 15 residues long. CDR3 protein: CASSEPFEGGYGYTF. The DNA of the CDR3 is TGTGCCAGCAGTGAACCGTTCGAGGGGGGCTATGGCTACACCTTC.

In regard to this clonotype: Possible read error: a much larger clone is one base away. The chain employs TRBV6-2 or TRBV6-3 and TRBJ2-5; TRBD2 agrees at 7 bases. The CDR3 loop spans 17 amino acids. The germline CDR1 and CDR2 sequences are MNHEY and SVGEGT. V trimming: 5 bases; J trimming: 1 base; junction bases outside the gene matches: 13. DNA of the CDR3: TGTGCCAGCAGTGACGTCCCCGGGGGGAGCGGCCAAGAGACCCAGTACTTC. This translates into CASSDVPGGSGQETQYF.

This clonotype was found a few times. The chain joins TRBV7-9 to TRBJ2-1, with D tentatively TRBD2 (7 bases). CDR1 and CDR2 from the germline V gene are SEHNR and FQNEAQ (reference sequence). V was shortened by 4 bases and J by 4 bases, with 14 bases between the two germline ends. This CDR3 contains 15 residues. In DNA form, the CDR3 reads TGTGCCAGCAGCTCCACGGGGGGCGGGTACAATGAGCAGTTCTTC. Its translation is CASSSTGGGYNEQFF.

The chain links TRBV25-1 to TRBJ2-3; D remains ambiguous. Deletions cut 2 bases from V and 6 bases from J, with 18 bases between. The CDR3 is made up of 16 amino acids. The germline gives CDR1 MGHDK, CDR2 SYGVNS. CDR3 sequence reads: CASSEPDWRTTDTQYF. As DNA, the CDR3 is TGTGCCAGCAGTGAACCCGACTGGCGAACCACGGATACGCAGTATTTT.

The chain has TRBV6-1 and TRBJ2-7; TRBD2 is a possible D gene (5 bases). Germline-derived CDR1 and CDR2 are MNHNS and SASEGT. With 5 bases removed from V and 0 bases from J, the gap between germline ends came to 17 bases. This CDR3 contains 16 residues. The CDR3 protein is CASSTAPQRTSYEQYF. In DNA, the CDR3 is TGTGCCAGCAGTACCGCCCCCCAGCGGACCTCCTACGAGCAGTACTTC.

This clonotype was counted ten times or more. The chain carries TRBV28 and TRBJ2-7; no clear D. V lost 5 bases, J lost 2 bases, and 13 bases lay in between. CDR1 and CDR2 (germline): MDHEN, SYDVKM. The CDR3 spans 14 residues. CDR3 protein: CASSPHDLPYEQYF. DNA of the CDR3: TGTGCCAGCAGTCCTCATGACTTACCCTACGAGCAGTACTTC.

This clonotype showed up many times. The chain joins TRBV27 to TRBJ2-7, with 9 nucleotides matching TRBD1. V shed 5 bases and J 4 bases; nucleotides not matched to a gene: 9. The V gene's germline CDR1 is MNHEY and CDR2 SMNVEV (reference sequence). The CDR3 totals 15 residues. As DNA, the CDR3 is TGTGCCAGCAGTCACGCCGCCGGGACAGGGTACGAGCAGTACTTC. Its protein product is CASSHAAGTGYEQYF.

Only a few counts were recorded for this clonotype. The chain has TRBV19 and TRBJ1-2; no reliable D call. The CDR3 consists of 14 residues. Germline V gene sequence: CDR1 LNHDA, CDR2 SQIVND (reference sequence). Trimming pared 5 bases from V and 4 bases from J, leaving 14 bases between. CDR3 bases: TGTGCCAGTAGTCTACGGACGCCTGCCTATGGCTACACCTTC. This sequence encodes CASSLRTPAYGYTF. Combining the CDR3 with reference TRBV19 and TRBJ1-2 gives the whole variable domain DGGITQSPKYLFRKEGQNVTLSCEQNLNHDAMYWYRQDPGQGLRLIYYSQIVNDFQKGDIAEGYSVSREKKESFPLTVTSAQKNPTAFYLCASSLRTPAYGYTFGSGTRLTVV.

This clonotype has more than one count but fewer than ten. V gene TRBV9 combines with J gene TRBJ1-4; D is unresolved. The germline V gene has CDR1 SGDLS and CDR2 YYNGEE. This CDR3 has 19 amino acids. The V end was cut by 3 bases, the J end by 0 bases, with 21 bases between. Here the CDR3 DNA reads TGTGCCAGCAGCGGGGATCTGCAGGCAGTAGGAACAACTAATGAAAAACTGTTTTTT. Amino acid sequence: CASSGDLQAVGTTNEKLFF. Drawing the rest from reference TRBV9 and TRBJ1-4, the complete variable domain is DSGVTQTPKHLITATGQRVTLRCSPRSGDLSVYWYQQSLDQGLQFLIQYYNGEERAKGNILERFSAQQFPDLHSELNLSSLELGDSALYFCASSGDLQAVGTTNEKLFFGSGTQLSVL.

The rearrangement uses TRBV29-1 and TRBJ1-1; D is possibly TRBD1 (6 bases). The V end was cut by 7 bases, the J end by 8 bases, with 14 bases between. CDR3 length equals 11 residues. Per germline, CDR1 SQVTM and CDR2 ANQGSEA. The CDR3 nucleotides read TGCAGCGGATTACAGGGCACAGAAGCTTTCTTT. Translation gives CSGLQGTEAFF.

Ten or more counts support this clonotype. V gene TRBV27 combines with J gene TRBJ2-3; D is undetermined. Looked up from germline, CDR1 is MNHEY and CDR2 is SMNVEV (reference sequence). The CDR3 has 13 amino acids. V lost 3 bases and J lost 2, with 6 bases in between. The CDR3 region is CASSFRVTDTQYF. As DNA, the CDR3 is TGTGCCAGCAGTTTTCGGGTCACAGATACGCAGTATTTT.

Only a few counts were recorded for this clonotype. The CDR3 DNA reads as TGTGCCAGCAGTTTTCGTTGGTATGAGCAGTTCTTC. This sequence encodes CASSFRWYEQFF. V usage is TRBV12-3 or TRBV12-4 and J usage is TRBJ2-1, with D unresolved. This CDR3 region has 12 residues. With 3 bases removed from V and 8 bases from J, the gap between germline ends came to 8 bases.

The V gene is TRBV5-6, the J gene TRBJ1-1; D is perhaps TRBD1 (5 bases). V was pared by 2 bases and J by 4 bases, with 12 bases between. Germline V CDR1 and CDR2: SGHDT, YYEEEE. This CDR3 is 14 amino acids long. CDR3 residues: CASSFGGLATEAFF. In DNA form, the CDR3 reads TGTGCCAGCAGCTTCGGGGGTCTGGCCACTGAAGCTTTCTTT.

There are many counts of this clonotype. V gene TRBV28 combines with J gene TRBJ2-7; D gene uncertain. The germline V and J ends were trimmed by 3 bases and 2 bases, with 8 bases remaining between them. The CDR3 extends over 13 amino acids. Germline CDR1 MDHEN, CDR2 SYDVKM. The CDR3: CASSFGGPYEQYF. The CDR3 DNA reads as TGTGCCAGCAGTTTCGGCGGCCCCTACGAGCAGTACTTC. The variable domain in full, with the rest retrieved from reference TRBV28 and TRBJ2-7, is DVKVTQSSRYLVKRTGEKVFLECVQDMDHENMFWYRQDPGLGLRLIYFSYDVKMKEKGDIPEGYSVSREKKERFSLILESASTNQTSMYLCASSFGGPYEQYFGPGTRLTVT.

Ten or more counts support this clonotype. The genes are TRBV6-1 and TRBJ2-6; tentatively, D is TRBD1 (6 bases). The V and J ends lost 7 bases and 4 bases respectively, with 14 bases between them. This CDR3 has 15 residues. The germline V gene has CDR1 MNHNS and CDR2 SASEGT. The CDR3 loop reads CASKTTGKGANVLTF. CDR3 coding DNA: TGTGCCAGCAAAACAACAGGGAAAGGGGCCAACGTCCTGACTTTC.

This clonotype was counted ten times or more. The chain is built from TRBV28 and TRBJ2-3; D call uncertain. This CDR3 has 14 residues. CDR1 MDHEN and CDR2 SYDVKM come from the germline V gene. V dropped 7 bases and J dropped 1 base, with 12 bases sitting between them. The CDR3 region is CASTPGRRTDTQYF. Written as DNA, the CDR3 is TGTGCCAGCACTCCTGGACGCCGCACAGATACGCAGTATTTT.

This clonotype was counted many times. The V and J genes are TRBV29-1 and TRBJ1-2; D is uncertain. This CDR3 is 11 amino acids long. Trimming removed 0 bases at V and 5 bases at J, with 4 bases between. Germline-derived CDR1 and CDR2 are SQVTM and ANQGSEA. The DNA of the CDR3 is TGCAGCGTTGAAGACGGTTATGGCTACACCTTC. It is translated as CSVEDGYGYTF.

This clonotype has ten or more counts. V and J are TRBV28 and TRBJ2-1; D possibly matches TRBD1 or TRBD2 (5 bases each). The germline V gene encodes CDR1 MDHEN and CDR2 SYDVKM. There are 12 residues in the CDR3. Trimming took off 10 bases at V and 5 bases at J, with 12 bases between the two ends. Here the CDR3 DNA reads TGTGCCACCCCGGGACGAGACAATGAGCAGTTCTTC. This translates into CATPGRDNEQFF. The full variable domain, in which reference TRBV28 and TRBJ2-1 provide the parts outside the CDR3, is DVKVTQSSRYLVKRTGEKVFLECVQDMDHENMFWYRQDPGLGLRLIYFSYDVKMKEKGDIPEGYSVSREKKERFSLILESASTNQTSMYLCATPGRDNEQFFGPGTRLTVL.

V and J are TRBV6-1 and TRBJ2-2; D is possibly TRBD2 (6 bases). V lost 6 bases and J lost 6, with 17 bases in between. Germline values: CDR1 MNHNS, CDR2 SASEGT. The CDR3 loop spans 15 amino acids. For the CDR3, the DNA is TGTGCCAGCAGAGACTTGGGGGAGGATGCCGGGGAGCTGTTTTTT. This sequence encodes CASRDLGEDAGELFF.

This rearrangement joins TRBV18 to TRBJ1-6; D not certain. The length of the CDR3 is 14 residues. Trimming took off 4 bases at V and 11 bases at J, with 15 bases between the two ends. Germline values: CDR1 KGHSH, CDR2 LQKENI. CDR3 region: CASSRDGRHPPLHF. The CDR3, as DNA: TGTGCCAGCTCACGTGACGGGAGGCATCCACCCCTCCACTTT.

This clonotype came up many times. The chain is built from TRBV28 and TRBJ2-7; TRBD2 agrees at 12 bases. CDR1 is MDHEN and CDR2 is SYDVKM in the germline V gene. J was trimmed by 0 bases and V by 4 bases; bases with no gene match: 7. The CDR3 contains 17 residues. CDR3 nucleotides: TGTGCCAGCAGTTGGACTAGCGGGGTCCTCAGCTCCTACGAGCAGTACTTC. It encodes CASSWTSGVLSSYEQYF. Supplemented by reference TRBV28 and TRBJ2-7, the full variable domain reads DVKVTQSSRYLVKRTGEKVFLECVQDMDHENMFWYRQDPGLGLRLIYFSYDVKMKEKGDIPEGYSVSREKKERFSLILESASTNQTSMYLCASSWTSGVLSSYEQYFGPGTRLTVT.

The DNA for the CDR3 is TGTGCCAGCAGCCCGAGGGGTCGCGGGAGGGCATGGGATGAGCAGTTCTTC. This encodes CASSPRGRGRAWDEQFF. The chain recombines TRBV7-9 with TRBJ2-1, with 9 positions matching TRBD2. After removal of 5 bases from V and 8 bases from J, the junction contained 16 bases not matched to a gene. This CDR3 spans 17 amino acids. Germline CDR1 SEHNR, CDR2 FQNEAQ (reference sequence).

This rearrangement joins TRBV7-9 to TRBJ2-7, with D maybe TRBD1 (6 bases). Trimming removed 8 bases at V and 1 base at J, with 15 bases between. CDR1 SEHNR and CDR2 FQNEAQ come from the germline V gene (reference sequence). This CDR3 region has 14 residues. The chain's CDR3 is CASSPTGTSYEQYF. DNA of the CDR3: TGTGCCAGCTCACCCACTGGGACATCCTACGAGCAGTACTTC.

V gene TRBV18 combines with J gene TRBJ2-1; 9 bases match TRBD1. With V trimmed by 8 bases and J by 6 bases, 11 bases remained unmatched. The CDR3 is 15 amino acids. Germline V gene sequence: CDR1 KGHSH, CDR2 LQKENI. The chain's CDR3 is CASALSRDRVNEQFF. CDR3 nucleotides: TGTGCCAGCGCACTATCCCGGGACAGGGTCAATGAGCAGTTCTTC.

The chain employs TRBV20-1 and TRBJ1-1; no clear D. The CDR3 runs to 14 residues. Germline CDR1 DFQATT, CDR2 SNEGSKA (reference sequence). Trimming took off 0 bases at V and 1 base at J, with 9 bases between the two ends. The CDR3 nucleotides read TGCAGTGCTAGAGATCCCGTTACGAACACTGAAGCTTTCTTT. Protein: CSARDPVTNTEAFF.

The chain couples TRBV6-1 to TRBJ1-1; D may be TRBD1 (5 bases). Germline assignment: CDR1 MNHNS and CDR2 SASEGT. CDR3 size: 13 residues. Trimming shortened V by 6 bases and J by 5 bases, and 13 bases separated the two germline ends. In DNA form, the CDR3 reads TGTGCCAGCAGCCAACAGGCTGGGACTGAAGCTTTCTTT. It yields the protein CASSQQAGTEAFF.

This clonotype was counted many times. The chain carries TRBV11-2 and TRBJ2-7; D call uncertain. The V gene lost 2 bases and the J gene lost 5 bases, with 16 bases spanning the gap. This CDR3 has 15 residues. Germline V CDR1 and CDR2: SGHAT, FQNNGV. CDR3 DNA: TGTGCCAGCAGCTTAACCGCCCTGTCGAGGCACGAGCAGTACTTC. Its protein is CASSLTALSRHEQYF.

The chain uses TRBV5-1 and TRBJ1-2; D unclear. Germline V gene sequence: CDR1 SGHRS, CDR2 YFSETQ. The CDR3 has 14 residues. V lost 3 bases and J lost 6, with 15 bases in between. The CDR3 DNA reads TGCGCCAGCAGCTCGGAGGGATTGATGAATGGCTACACCTTC. This gives the protein CASSSEGLMNGYTF.

This sequence joins TRBV27 and TRBJ2-5; TRBD2 matches 12 bases. This CDR3 is 16 amino acids long. The V gene's germline CDR1 is MNHEY and CDR2 SMNVEV (reference sequence). The trim removed 5 bases at V and 4 bases at J, leaving 8 bases unmatched. CDR3 sequence reads: CASSPRTSGMRETQYF. CDR3 bases: TGTGCCAGCAGTCCTCGGACTAGCGGGATGAGAGAGACCCAGTACTTC.

The chain uses TRBV5-1 and TRBJ2-3; the D is unclear. The CDR3 covers 15 residues. Trimming shortened V by 2 bases and J by 2 bases, and 12 bases separated the two germline ends. CDR1 SGHRS and CDR2 YFSETQ come from the germline V gene. The DNA of the CDR3 is TGCGCCAGCAGCTTCGGCCGGGTCACCACAGATACGCAGTATTTT. Translating it yields CASSFGRVTTDTQYF.